The 6 T cell receptor beta chains below come from one sample, sequenced in a study of cytomegalovirus exposure and HLA in healthy donors. Use of 60 Vbeta and 13 Jbeta primers characterized the PCR. The repertoire was sequenced with immunoSEQ multiplex PCR; TCRdb's copy has only in-frame clones and lacks some. The data show around 74,000 clones, and the top ten clones hold roughly 5%. The source material was PBMCs. These receptors were collected from a man aged 30-40 years in good health and CMV-seronegative.

This chain joins TRBV7-9 and TRBJ1-1; tentative D call: TRBD1 (6 bases). The CDR3 has 13 amino acids. The V and J ends lost 4 bases and 3 bases respectively, with 9 bases between them. Germline loops: CDR1 SEHNR, CDR2 FQNEAQ (reference sequence). The CDR3 DNA is TGTGCCAGCAGCTACGGGACACACACTGAAGCTTTCTTT. It encodes CASSYGTHTEAFF.

V and J are TRBV11-2 and TRBJ2-7; perhaps TRBD2 as D (5 bases). The CDR3 spans 14 residues. V gave up 1 base and J gave up 3 bases, with 10 bases separating them. CDR1 is SGHAT, CDR2 FQNNGV, per germline. Here the CDR3 reads CASSLVLGSYEQYF. The CDR3 DNA follows: TGTGCCAGCAGCTTAGTGTTAGGGAGCTACGAGCAGTACTTC.

V usage is TRBV10-3 and J usage is TRBJ2-7, with a possible D match to TRBD1 (6 bases). Germline CDR1 and CDR2: ENHRY and SYGVKD. The CDR3 spans 13 residues. Trimming removed 7 bases from V and 0 bases from J, with 10 bases in between. This CDR3 is CAIKEDSSYEQYF. The CDR3 region has the DNA TGTGCCATCAAGGAGGACAGCTCCTACGAGCAGTACTTC.

The rearrangement links TRBV18 to TRBJ2-7, with D possibly matching TRBD2 (5 bases). The V and J ends lost 4 bases and 3 bases respectively, with 13 bases between them. Germline V gene sequence: CDR1 KGHSH, CDR2 LQKENI. CDR3 length: 14 amino acids. The CDR3, as DNA: TGTGCCAGCTCACACTCCCGAGGGAACTACGAGCAGTACTTC. Translated, it gives CASSHSRGNYEQYF.

V gene TRBV9 combines with J gene TRBJ2-1; 8 nucleotides line up with TRBD2. V lost 3 bases, J lost 3 bases, and 8 bases stayed unmatched. CDR1 and CDR2 from the germline V gene are SGDLS and YYNGEE. CDR3 length: 16 amino acids. In DNA, the CDR3 is TGTGCCAGCAGCGCCTCCGGGACTAGTGTCTACAATGAGCAGTTCTTC. The encoded protein is CASSASGTSVYNEQFF.

A note on this clone: The sample holds other DNA sequences that translate to the same CDR3. The rearrangement links TRBV7-2 to TRBJ1-1, with 7 positions matching TRBD1. V gave up 5 bases and J gave up 2 bases; unmatched junction bases: 2. From germline, CDR1 is SGHTA and CDR2 FQGNSA. This CDR3 comprises 13 residues. The chain's CDR3 is CASSRQGNTEAFF. The CDR3 DNA reads TGTGCCAGCAGCCGACAGGGAAACACTGAAGCTTTCTTT.